This T cell receptor beta chain was profiled in a study of shared T cell receptors in the human thymus. TCRdb's copy holds only in-frame clones and misses some; the assay was immunoSEQ multiplex PCR. The sample has about 660,000 clones, 87% seen once; the top ten hold 0.0094%. The germline V gene encodes CDR1 ENHRY and CDR2 SYGVKD. The CDR3 totals 11 residues. V lost 4 bases to trimming and J lost 7 bases, with 8 bases between them. This clone was seen a single time. The sample also formed part of further work on human thymus T cells. That study adds: Immunologically healthy infants in Finland undergoing congenital heart defect surgery were the donors. Resected material from corrective heart surgery provided the thymus tissue analysed. Repertoires from thymus and blood appeared to show biased V and J gene usage. Related reports documented highly overlapping thymic repertoires among unrelated individuals.

Sequenced sample: thymocytes. The TCR was taken from a boy under two years old with a congenital heart defect. The chain joins TRBV10-3 to TRBJ2-7; D call uncertain. The CDR3 region has the DNA TGTGCCATCAGTGCCCAGGTAGAGCAGTACTTC. It codes for CAISAQVEQYF.